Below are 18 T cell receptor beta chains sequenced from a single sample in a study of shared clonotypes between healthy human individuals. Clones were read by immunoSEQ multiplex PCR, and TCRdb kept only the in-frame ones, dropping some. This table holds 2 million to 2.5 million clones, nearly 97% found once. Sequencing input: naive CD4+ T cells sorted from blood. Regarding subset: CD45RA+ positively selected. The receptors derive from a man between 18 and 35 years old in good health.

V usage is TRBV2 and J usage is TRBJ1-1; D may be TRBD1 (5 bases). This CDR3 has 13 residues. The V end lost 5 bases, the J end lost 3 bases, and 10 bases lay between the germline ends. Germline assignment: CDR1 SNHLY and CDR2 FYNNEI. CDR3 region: CASSKGRDTEAFF. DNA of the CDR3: TGTGCCAGCAGTAAGGGGCGGGACACTGAAGCTTTCTTT.

The chain's CDR3 is CASSQAPDSYNSPLHF. CDR3 bases: TGCGCCAGCAGCCAAGCACCTGACAGTTATAATTCACCCCTCCACTTT. The chain couples TRBV4-3 to TRBJ1-6, with D tentatively TRBD1 (5 bases). V shed 1 base and J shed 4 bases, with 11 bases lying between them. The CDR3 loop spans 16 amino acids. Germline assignment: CDR1 LGHNA and CDR2 YSLEER.

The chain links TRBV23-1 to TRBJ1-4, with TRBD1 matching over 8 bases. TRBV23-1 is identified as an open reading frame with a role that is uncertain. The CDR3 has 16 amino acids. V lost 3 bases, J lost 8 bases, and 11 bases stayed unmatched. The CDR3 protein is CASSHRTDRAREKLFF. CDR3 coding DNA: TGCGCCAGCAGTCACCGGACGGACAGGGCAAGAGAAAAACTGTTTTTT.

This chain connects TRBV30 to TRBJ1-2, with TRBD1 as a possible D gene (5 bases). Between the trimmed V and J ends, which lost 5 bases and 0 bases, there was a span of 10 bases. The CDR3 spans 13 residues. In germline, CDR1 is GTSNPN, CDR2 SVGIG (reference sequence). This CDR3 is CAWAGETNYGYTF. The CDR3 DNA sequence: TGTGCCTGGGCGGGGGAAACTAACTATGGCTACACCTTC.

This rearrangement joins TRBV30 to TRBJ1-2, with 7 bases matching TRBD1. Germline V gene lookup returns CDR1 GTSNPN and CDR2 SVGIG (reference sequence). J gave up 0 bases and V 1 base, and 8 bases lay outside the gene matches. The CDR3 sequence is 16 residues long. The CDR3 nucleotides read TGTGCCTGGAGTGACGACAGGGCGAGAGCTAACTATGGCTACACCTTC. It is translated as CAWSDDRARANYGYTF.

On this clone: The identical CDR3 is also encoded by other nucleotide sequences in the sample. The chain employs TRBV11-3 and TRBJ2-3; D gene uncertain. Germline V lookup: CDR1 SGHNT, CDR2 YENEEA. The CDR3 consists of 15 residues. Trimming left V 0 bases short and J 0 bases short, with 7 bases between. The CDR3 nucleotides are TGTGCCAGCAGCTTAGACGGGTCTAGCACAGATACGCAGTATTTT. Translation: CASSLDGSSTDTQYF.

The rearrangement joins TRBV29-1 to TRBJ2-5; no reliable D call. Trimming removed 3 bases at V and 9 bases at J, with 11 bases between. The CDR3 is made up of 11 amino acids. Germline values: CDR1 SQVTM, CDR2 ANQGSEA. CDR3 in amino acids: CSVDPFPAQYF. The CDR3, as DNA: TGCAGCGTTGACCCCTTCCCGGCCCAGTACTTC.

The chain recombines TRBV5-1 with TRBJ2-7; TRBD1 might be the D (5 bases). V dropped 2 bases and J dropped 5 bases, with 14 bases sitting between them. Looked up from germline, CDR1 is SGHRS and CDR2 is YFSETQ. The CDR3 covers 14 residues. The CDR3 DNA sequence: TGCGCCAGCAGCTTAGCAGGACACAGTAACGAGCAGTACTTC. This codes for CASSLAGHSNEQYF.

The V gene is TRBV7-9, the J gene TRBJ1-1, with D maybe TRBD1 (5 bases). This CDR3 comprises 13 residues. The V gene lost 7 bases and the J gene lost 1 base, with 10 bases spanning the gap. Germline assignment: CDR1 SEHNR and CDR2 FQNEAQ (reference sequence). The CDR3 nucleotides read TGTGCCAGCACCGGGGACCGGAACACTGAAGCTTTCTTT. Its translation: CASTGDRNTEAFF.

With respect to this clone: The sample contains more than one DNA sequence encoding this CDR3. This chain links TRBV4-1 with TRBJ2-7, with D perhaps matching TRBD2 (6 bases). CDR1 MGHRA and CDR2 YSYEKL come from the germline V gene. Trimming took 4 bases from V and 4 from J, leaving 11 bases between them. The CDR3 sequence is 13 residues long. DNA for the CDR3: TGCGCCAGCAGCCGCCAGGGAGGATACGAGCAGTACTTC. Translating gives CASSRQGGYEQYF.

The CDR3 spells CASRFGTAPGQPQHF. CDR3 sequence (DNA): TGTGCCAGCAGATTCGGGACAGCTCCAGGACAGCCCCAGCATTTT. This chain uses TRBV5-8 with TRBJ1-5; 7 nucleotides line up with TRBD1. The CDR3 is 15 amino acids. J was trimmed by 7 bases and V by 5 bases; bases with no gene match: 12. Germline V lookup: CDR1 SGHTS, CDR2 YDEGEE.

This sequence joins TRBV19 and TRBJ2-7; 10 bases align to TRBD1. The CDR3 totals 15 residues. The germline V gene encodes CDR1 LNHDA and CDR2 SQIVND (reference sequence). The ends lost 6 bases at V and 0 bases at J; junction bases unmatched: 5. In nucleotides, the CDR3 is TGTGCCAGTAGCCTTCGGACAGGGGGCTCCTACGAGCAGTACTTC. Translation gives CASSLRTGGSYEQYF.

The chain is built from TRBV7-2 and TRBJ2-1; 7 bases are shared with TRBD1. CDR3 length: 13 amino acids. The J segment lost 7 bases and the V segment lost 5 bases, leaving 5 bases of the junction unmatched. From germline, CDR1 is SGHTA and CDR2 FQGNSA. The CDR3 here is CASSLGQENEQFF. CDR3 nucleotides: TGTGCCAGCAGCCTCGGACAGGAGAATGAGCAGTTCTTC.

The DNA of the CDR3 is TGTGCCAGCAGCTTAGGGCCACAGGGGGCTAATGAAAAACTGTTTTTT. Translation: CASSLGPQGANEKLFF. The rearrangement links TRBV27 to TRBJ1-4; 8 bases fit TRBD1. V shed 6 bases, J shed 3 bases, and the junction held 9 bases outside the gene matches. This CDR3 is 16 amino acids long. Germline-derived CDR1 and CDR2 are MNHEY and SMNVEV (reference sequence).

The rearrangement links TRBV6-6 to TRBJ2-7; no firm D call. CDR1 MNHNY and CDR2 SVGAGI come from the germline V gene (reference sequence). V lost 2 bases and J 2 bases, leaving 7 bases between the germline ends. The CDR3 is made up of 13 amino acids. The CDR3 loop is CASSYERAYEQYF. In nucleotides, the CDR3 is TGTGCCAGCAGTTACGAGCGAGCCTACGAGCAGTACTTC.

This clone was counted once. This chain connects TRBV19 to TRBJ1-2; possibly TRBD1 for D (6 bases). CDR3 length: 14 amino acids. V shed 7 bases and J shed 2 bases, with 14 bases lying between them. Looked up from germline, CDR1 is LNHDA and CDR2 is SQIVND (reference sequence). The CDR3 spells CASKTTGGNYGYTF. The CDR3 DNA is TGTGCCAGTAAGACGACAGGAGGAAACTATGGCTACACCTTC. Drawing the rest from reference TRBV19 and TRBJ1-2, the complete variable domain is DGGITQSPKYLFRKEGQNVTLSCEQNLNHDAMYWYRQDPGQGLRLIYYSQIVNDFQKGDIAEGYSVSREKKESFPLTVTSAQKNPTAFYLCASKTTGGNYGYTFGSGTRLTVV.

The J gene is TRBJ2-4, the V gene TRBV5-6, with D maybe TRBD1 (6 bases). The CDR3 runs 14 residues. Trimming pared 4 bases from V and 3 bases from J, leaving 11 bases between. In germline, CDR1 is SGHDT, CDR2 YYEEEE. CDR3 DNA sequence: TGTGCCAGCAGCACCAGGGGAGTCAAAAACATTCAGTACTTC. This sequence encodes CASSTRGVKNIQYF. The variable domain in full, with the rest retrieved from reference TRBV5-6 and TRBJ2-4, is DAGVTQSPTHLIKTRGQQVTLRCSPKSGHDTVSWYQQALGQGPQFIFQYYEEEERQRGNFPDRFSGHQFPNYSSELNVNALLLGDSALYLCASSTRGVKNIQYFGAGTRLSVL.

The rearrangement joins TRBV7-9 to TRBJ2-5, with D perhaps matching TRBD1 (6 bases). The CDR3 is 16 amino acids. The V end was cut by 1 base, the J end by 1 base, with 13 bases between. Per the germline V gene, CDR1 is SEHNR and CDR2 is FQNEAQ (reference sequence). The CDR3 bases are TGTGCCAGCAGCTTAGTGGCAGGGGTCTCCCAAGAGACCCAGTACTTC. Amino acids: CASSLVAGVSQETQYF.